These 21 T cell receptor beta chains were sequenced from one sample in a study of Graves' ophthalmopathy and Graves' hyperthyroidism. For repertoire sequencing, the TCR beta CDR3 regions were amplified from RNA transcripts. Second-round multiplex PCR came after first-round RT-PCR with HTBI primers. Each CDR3 protein gets one entry after TCRdb re-called the multiplex PCR reads with MiXCR. The table shows approximately 700,000 distinct CDR3 sequences, with 35% to 50% occurring only once. Sequenced: peripheral blood. The receptors were gathered from an adult man with Graves' ophthalmopathy.

This clonotype was seen at least ten times. The chain combines TRBV20-1 with TRBJ1-1, with D unresolved. With 2 bases removed from V and 10 bases from J, the gap between germline ends came to 14 bases. CDR3 size: 12 residues. The germline gives CDR1 DFQATT, CDR2 SNEGSKA (reference sequence). The CDR3 here is CSARRGDRGAFF. CDR3 DNA: TGCAGTGCTAGACGGGGAGATCGTGGAGCTTTCTTT.

To note about this clonotype: A clone one base away is much larger, so this may be a read error. The gene calls are TRBV25-1 and TRBJ2-2, with 8 bases matching TRBD2. The germline CDR1 and CDR2 sequences are MGHDK and SYGVNS. The CDR3 consists of 15 residues. In nucleotides, the CDR3 is TGTGCCACCAGTGACCCGGGACTAGGGACCGGGGAGCTGTTTTTT. Its protein is CATSDPGLGTGELFF.

This clonotype was observed a handful of times. The V and J genes are TRBV20-1 and TRBJ1-5; the match to TRBD1 covers 10 bases. This CDR3 has 12 residues. Germline V gene sequence: CDR1 DFQATT, CDR2 SNEGSKA (reference sequence). The V gene end was trimmed by 6 bases and the J gene end by 8 bases; junction bases not matched to a gene: 4. DNA of the CDR3: TGCAGTGCCCGGACAGGGGGAAAGCCCCAGCATTTT. The encoded protein is CSARTGGKPQHF.

This clonotype was counted at least ten times. This chain connects TRBV20-1 to TRBJ1-2; no clear D. CDR1 and CDR2 (germline): DFQATT, SNEGSKA (reference sequence). The CDR3 sequence is 13 residues long. Trimming removed 1 base from V and 2 bases from J, with 8 bases in between. The chain's CDR3 is CSARVGVNYGYTF. CDR3 sequence (DNA): TGCAGTGCTAGAGTTGGGGTAAACTATGGCTACACCTTC.

Note on this clonotype: Given a much more abundant clone one base away, this may be a read error. The chain has TRBV7-6 and TRBJ2-7; 9 positions match TRBD2. The tail of the sequence fits TRBJ2-1 better, so the J call may be wrong. There are 15 residues in the CDR3. CDR1 is SGHVS and CDR2 is FNYEAQ in the germline V gene. DNA for the CDR3: TGTGCCAGCAGCCCGACTAGCGGACTGGTCGACGAGCAGTTCTTC. It codes for CASSPTSGLVDEQFF.

The chain couples TRBV7-9 to TRBJ2-5, with D perhaps TRBD2 (7 bases). The CDR3 length is 19 residues. V was clipped by 5 bases and J by 1 base, with 26 bases between them. Per germline, CDR1 SEHNR and CDR2 FQNEAQ (reference sequence). The CDR3 loop is CASSQEWGGALGFQETQYF. DNA for the CDR3: TGTGCCAGCAGCCAAGAGTGGGGGGGGGCCTTGGGATTCCAAGAGACCCAGTACTTC.

CDR3 region: CASSWGTGFF. DNA for the CDR3: TGTGCCAGCAGCTGGGGAACAGGTTTCTTT. This chain links TRBV7-2 with TRBJ1-1; D might be TRBD1 (5 bases). V lost 4 bases, J lost 13 bases, and 10 bases lay in between. Germline CDR1 SGHTA, CDR2 FQGNSA. This CDR3 is built from 10 residues.

Many counts were recorded for this clonotype. The V call is TRBV11-2, the J call TRBJ1-5; D unclear. V was trimmed by 4 bases and J by 5 bases, leaving 9 bases between them. Germline-derived CDR1 and CDR2 are SGHAT and FQNNGV. CDR3 length equals 13 residues. The CDR3 region is CASSSGFDQPQHF. CDR3 DNA: TGTGCCAGCAGCTCGGGGTTCGATCAGCCCCAGCATTTT.

The rearrangement joins TRBV7-9 to TRBJ1-2, with D possibly TRBD1 on 5 matching bases. Trimming cost V 5 bases and J 2 bases, with 12 bases left between them. The CDR3 is 14 residues long. Germline-derived CDR1 and CDR2 are SEHNR and FQNEAQ (reference sequence). The CDR3 here is CASSREGENYGYTF. DNA of the CDR3: TGTGCCAGCAGCAGAGAAGGGGAAAACTATGGCTACACCTTC.

The rearrangement joins TRBV7-2 to TRBJ2-5; D is perhaps TRBD1 or TRBD2 (5 bases each). Germline V lookup: CDR1 SGHTA, CDR2 FQGNSA. The CDR3 is made up of 15 amino acids. The germline V and J ends were trimmed by 4 bases and 3 bases, with 15 bases remaining between them. In DNA, the CDR3 is TGTGCCAGCAGCTCGCGGGCCAGGGCGGAAGAGACCCAGTACTTC. Its translation: CASSSRARAEETQYF.

A single count supports this clonotype. The chain is built from TRBV6-6 and TRBJ1-2; 9 nucleotides match TRBD1. With 5 bases clipped from V and 4 bases from J, the junction kept 11 bases outside the gene matches. In germline, CDR1 is MNHNY, CDR2 SVGAGI (reference sequence). The CDR3 consists of 16 residues. Written as DNA, the CDR3 is TGTGCCAGCAGTGAACCGAGTGGGACAGGGTCCTATGGCTACACCTTC. This translates into CASSEPSGTGSYGYTF.

This rearrangement joins TRBV19 to TRBJ2-7; a weak D match, TRBD1 (6 bases). Per the germline V gene, CDR1 is LNHDA and CDR2 is SQIVND (reference sequence). The CDR3 consists of 15 residues. The ends were cut back, 6 bases at V and 3 bases at J, with 18 bases in the middle. CDR3 sequence: CASSLTGTKIYEQYF. The CDR3 region has the DNA TGTGCCAGTAGCCTTACCGGGACAAAGATCTACGAGCAGTACTTC. Complete variable domain (other parts from reference TRBV19 and TRBJ2-7): DGGITQSPKYLFRKEGQNVTLSCEQNLNHDAMYWYRQDPGQGLRLIYYSQIVNDFQKGDIAEGYSVSREKKESFPLTVTSAQKNPTAFYLCASSLTGTKIYEQYFGPGTRLTVT.

The chain couples TRBV7-9 to TRBJ1-2; a weak D match, TRBD1 (6 bases). V lost 8 bases and J lost 7, with 17 bases in between. This CDR3 spans 13 amino acids. Germline V gene data show CDR1 as SEHNR and CDR2 as FQNEAQ (reference sequence). For the CDR3, the DNA is TGTGCCAGCTCACCAAACAGGGCTGCTGGCTACACCTTC. Translating gives CASSPNRAAGYTF.

This clonotype was seen ten or more times. The rearrangement links TRBV7-9 to TRBJ1-4; TRBD1 aligns across 10 bases. V lost 5 bases, J lost 5 bases, and 5 bases stayed unmatched. This CDR3 spans 15 amino acids. Germline V gives CDR1 SEHNR, CDR2 FQNEAQ (reference sequence). The CDR3 reads CASSGRDRGNEKLFF. The CDR3, as DNA: TGTGCCAGCAGCGGCCGGGACAGGGGAAATGAAAAACTGTTTTTT.

The rearrangement joins TRBV10-3 to TRBJ2-7; 7 nucleotides line up with TRBD1. Germline V lookup: CDR1 ENHRY, CDR2 SYGVKD. The V segment lost 10 bases and the J segment 2 bases; nucleotides outside the gene matches: 14. The CDR3 spans 15 residues. The CDR3 DNA sequence: TGTGCCAGCAGGATTACCGGGACAGTCGCCTACGAGCAGTACTTC. It specifies CASRITGTVAYEQYF.

This clonotype showed up just a few times. V is TRBV9 and J is TRBJ2-5; possibly TRBD1 or TRBD2 for D (5 bases each). The DNA end lines up better with TRBJ2-7; the J call may be wrong. The CDR3 has 14 amino acids. Germline CDR1 and CDR2: SGDLS and YYNGEE. The CDR3 reads CASSVEGDAYEQYF. The CDR3 DNA follows: TGTGCCAGCAGCGTAGAAGGGGACGCTTACGAGCAGTACTTC.

V and J are TRBV5-6 and TRBJ2-5, with TRBD2 matching 10 bases. The V and J ends lost 4 bases and 5 bases, in that order; junction bases with no gene match: 5. Per the germline V gene, CDR1 is SGHDT and CDR2 is YYEEEE. The CDR3 covers 14 residues. CDR3 bases: TGTGCCAGCAGCCGATCTAGCGGGAGTGAGACCCAGTACTTC. It translates to CASSRSSGSETQYF.

This sequence joins TRBV2 and TRBJ1-2, with 10 nucleotides matching TRBD1. J gave up 7 bases and V 5 bases, and 7 bases lay outside the gene matches. This CDR3 contains 14 residues. Germline V lookup: CDR1 SNHLY, CDR2 FYNNEI. CDR3 amino acids: CASSSPGQGLGYTF. In DNA form, the CDR3 reads TGTGCCAGCAGTTCACCGGGACAGGGGCTTGGCTACACCTTC. Filled out from reference TRBV2 and TRBJ1-2, the complete variable domain reads EPEVTQTPSHQVTQMGQEVILRCVPISNHLYFYWYRQILGQKVEFLVSFYNNEISEKSEIFDDQFSVERPDGSNFTLKIRSTKLEDSAMYFCASSSPGQGLGYTFGSGTRLTVV.

This chain connects TRBV7-3 to TRBJ1-1, with 7 bases aligning to TRBD1. CDR1 and CDR2 from the germline V gene are SGHTA and FQGTGA. The CDR3 loop spans 15 amino acids. The V gene end was trimmed by 1 base and the J gene end by 5 bases; junction bases not matched to a gene: 7. For the CDR3, the DNA is TGTGCCAGCAGCTTAAATGAGGGGGCGAGGACTGAAGCTTTCTTT. It translates to CASSLNEGARTEAFF. Supplemented by reference TRBV7-3 and TRBJ1-1, the full variable domain reads GAGVSQTPSNKVTEKGKYVELRCDPISGHTALYWYRQSLGQGPEFLIYFQGTGAADDSGLPNDRFFAVRPEGSVSTLKIQRTERGDSAVYLCASSLNEGARTEAFFGQGTRLTVV.

This clonotype was counted at least ten times. The chain employs TRBV9 and TRBJ2-6, with D perhaps TRBD1 (6 bases). The CDR3 runs 16 residues. Germline V gene data show CDR1 as SGDLS and CDR2 as YYNGEE. The ends were cut back, 4 bases at V and 0 bases at J, with 11 bases in the middle. The CDR3 sequence: CASSFGQTSGANVLTF. DNA for the CDR3: TGTGCCAGCAGCTTTGGACAGACCTCTGGGGCCAACGTCCTGACTTTC. The full variable domain, with the rest looked up from reference TRBV9 and TRBJ2-6, is DSGVTQTPKHLITATGQRVTLRCSPRSGDLSVYWYQQSLDQGLQFLIQYYNGEERAKGNILERFSAQQFPDLHSELNLSSLELGDSALYFCASSFGQTSGANVLTFGAGSRLTVL.

The chain links TRBV10-3 to TRBJ1-2; TRBD1 matches 7 bases. The CDR3 has 13 amino acids. V lost 7 bases to trimming and J lost 3 bases; unmatched junction nucleotides: 5. CDR1 and CDR2 (germline): ENHRY, SYGVKD. This chain's CDR3 is CAITGTEDYGYTF. The CDR3 nucleotides are TGTGCCATCACAGGGACAGAGGACTATGGCTACACCTTC.